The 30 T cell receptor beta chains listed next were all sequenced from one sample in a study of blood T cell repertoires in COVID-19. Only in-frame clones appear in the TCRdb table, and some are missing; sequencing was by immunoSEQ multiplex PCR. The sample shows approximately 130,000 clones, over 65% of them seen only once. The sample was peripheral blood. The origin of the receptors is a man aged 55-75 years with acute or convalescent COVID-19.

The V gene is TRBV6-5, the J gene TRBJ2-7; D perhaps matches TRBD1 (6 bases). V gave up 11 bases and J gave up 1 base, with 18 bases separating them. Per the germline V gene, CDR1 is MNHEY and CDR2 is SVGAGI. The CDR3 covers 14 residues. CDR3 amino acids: CARPPGDQSYEQYF. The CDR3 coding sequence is TGTGCCCGCCCTCCAGGGGATCAGTCCTACGAGCAGTACTTC.

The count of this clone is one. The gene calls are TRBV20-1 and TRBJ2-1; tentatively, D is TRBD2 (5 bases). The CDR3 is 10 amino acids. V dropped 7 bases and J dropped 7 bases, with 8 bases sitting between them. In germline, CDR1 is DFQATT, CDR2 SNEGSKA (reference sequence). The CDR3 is CSGWRNEQFF. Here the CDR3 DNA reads TGCAGTGGATGGAGGAATGAGCAGTTCTTC.

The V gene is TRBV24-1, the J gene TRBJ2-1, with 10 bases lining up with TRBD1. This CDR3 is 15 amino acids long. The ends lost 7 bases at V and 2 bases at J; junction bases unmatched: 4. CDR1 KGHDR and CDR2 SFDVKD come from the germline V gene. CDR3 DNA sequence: TGTGCCACCAGGGCCGGGACAGGGGCCTACAATGAGCAGTTCTTC. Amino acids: CATRAGTGAYNEQFF.

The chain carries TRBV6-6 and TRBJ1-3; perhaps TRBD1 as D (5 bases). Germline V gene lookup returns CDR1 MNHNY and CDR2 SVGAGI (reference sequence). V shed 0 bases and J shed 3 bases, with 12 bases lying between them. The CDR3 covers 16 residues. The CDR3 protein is CASSYSSGGSGNTIYF. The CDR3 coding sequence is TGTGCCAGCAGTTACTCGAGCGGGGGAAGTGGAAACACCATATATTTT.

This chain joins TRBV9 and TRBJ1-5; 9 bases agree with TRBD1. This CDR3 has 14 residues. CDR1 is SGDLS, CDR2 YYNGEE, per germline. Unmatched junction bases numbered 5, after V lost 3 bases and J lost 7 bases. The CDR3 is CASSDGTGSQPQHF. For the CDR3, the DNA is TGTGCCAGCAGCGACGGGACAGGGAGCCAGCCCCAGCATTTT.

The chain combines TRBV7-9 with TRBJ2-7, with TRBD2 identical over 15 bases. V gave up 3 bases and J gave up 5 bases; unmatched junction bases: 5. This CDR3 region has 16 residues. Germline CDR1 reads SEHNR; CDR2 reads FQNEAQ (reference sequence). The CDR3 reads CASSFPGLAGGDEQYF. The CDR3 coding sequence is TGTGCCAGCAGCTTCCCCGGACTAGCGGGAGGGGACGAGCAGTACTTC.

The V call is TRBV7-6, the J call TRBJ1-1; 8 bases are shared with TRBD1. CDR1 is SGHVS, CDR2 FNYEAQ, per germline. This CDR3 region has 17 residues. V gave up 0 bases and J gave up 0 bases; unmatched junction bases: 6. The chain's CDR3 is CASSLATGDILNTEAFF. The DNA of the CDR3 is TGTGCCAGCAGCTTAGCGACAGGGGACATTTTGAACACTGAAGCTTTCTTT.

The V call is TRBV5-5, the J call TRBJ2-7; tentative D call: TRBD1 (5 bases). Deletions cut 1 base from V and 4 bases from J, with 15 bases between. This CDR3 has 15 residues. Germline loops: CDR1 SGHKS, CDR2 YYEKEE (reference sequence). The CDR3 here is CASSLTRGRNYEQYF. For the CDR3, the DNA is TGTGCCAGCAGCTTGACAAGGGGAAGGAATTACGAGCAGTACTTC. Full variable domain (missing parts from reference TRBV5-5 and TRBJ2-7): DAGVTQSPTHLIKTRGQQVTLRCSPISGHKSVSWYQQVLGQGPQFIFQYYEKEERGRGNFPDRFSARQFPNYSSELNVNALLLGDSALYLCASSLTRGRNYEQYFGPGTRLTVT.

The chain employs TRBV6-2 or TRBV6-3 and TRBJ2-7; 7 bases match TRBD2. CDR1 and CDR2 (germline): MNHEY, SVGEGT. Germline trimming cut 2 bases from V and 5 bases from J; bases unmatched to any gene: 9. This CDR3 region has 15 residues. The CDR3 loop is CASSYGASGDDEQYF. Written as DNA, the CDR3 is TGTGCCAGCAGTTACGGGGCTAGCGGAGACGACGAGCAGTACTTC.

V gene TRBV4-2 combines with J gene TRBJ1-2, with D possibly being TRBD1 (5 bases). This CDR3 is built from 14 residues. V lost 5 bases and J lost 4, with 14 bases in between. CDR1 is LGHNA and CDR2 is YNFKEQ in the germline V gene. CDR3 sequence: CASSIHGGTYGYTF. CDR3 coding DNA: TGTGCCAGCAGCATACACGGGGGAACCTATGGCTACACCTTC.

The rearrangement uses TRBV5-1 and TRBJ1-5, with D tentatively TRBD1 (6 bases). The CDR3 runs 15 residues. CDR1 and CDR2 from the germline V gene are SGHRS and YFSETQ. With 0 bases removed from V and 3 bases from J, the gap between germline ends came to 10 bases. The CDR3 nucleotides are TGCGCCAGCAGCTTGGAAAACAGGGCCAATCAGCCCCAGCATTTT. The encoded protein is CASSLENRANQPQHF.

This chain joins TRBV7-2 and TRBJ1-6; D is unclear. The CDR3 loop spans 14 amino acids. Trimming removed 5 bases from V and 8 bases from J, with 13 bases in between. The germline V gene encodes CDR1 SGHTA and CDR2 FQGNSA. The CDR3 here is CASSQRVTDSPLHF. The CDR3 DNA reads TGTGCCAGCAGCCAGAGGGTTACGGATTCACCCCTCCACTTT.

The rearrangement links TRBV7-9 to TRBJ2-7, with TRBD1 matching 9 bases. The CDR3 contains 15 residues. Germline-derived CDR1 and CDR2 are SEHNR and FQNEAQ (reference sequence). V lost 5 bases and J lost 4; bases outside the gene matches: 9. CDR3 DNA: TGTGCCAGCAGCCAACAGGGGGCTACGTGGTACGAGCAGTACTTC. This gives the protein CASSQQGATWYEQYF. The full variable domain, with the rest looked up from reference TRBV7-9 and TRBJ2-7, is DTGVSQNPRHKITKRGQNVTFRCDPISEHNRLYWYRQTLGQGPEFLTYFQNEAQLEKSRLLSDRFSAERPKGSFSTLEIQRTEQGDSAMYLCASSQQGATWYEQYFGPGTRLTVT.

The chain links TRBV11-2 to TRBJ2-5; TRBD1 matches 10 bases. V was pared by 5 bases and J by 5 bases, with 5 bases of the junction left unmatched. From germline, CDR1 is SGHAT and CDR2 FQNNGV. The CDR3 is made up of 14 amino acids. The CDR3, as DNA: TGTGCCAGCAGCCCCTGGACAGGGGGGGAGACCCAGTACTTC. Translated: CASSPWTGGETQYF.

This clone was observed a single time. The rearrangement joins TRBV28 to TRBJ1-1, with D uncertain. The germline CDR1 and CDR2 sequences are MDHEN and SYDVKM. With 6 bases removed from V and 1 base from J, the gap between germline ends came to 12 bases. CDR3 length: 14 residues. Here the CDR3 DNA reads TGTGCCAGCAGCCCCTCTATATGGAACACTGAAGCTTTCTTT. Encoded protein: CASSPSIWNTEAFF.

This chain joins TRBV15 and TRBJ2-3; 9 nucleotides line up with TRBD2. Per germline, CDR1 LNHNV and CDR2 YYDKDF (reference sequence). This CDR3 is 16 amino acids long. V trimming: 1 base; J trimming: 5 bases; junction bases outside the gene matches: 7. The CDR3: CATSRVQAGGLDTQYF. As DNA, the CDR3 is TGTGCCACCAGCAGAGTACAAGCGGGAGGACTAGATACGCAGTATTTT.

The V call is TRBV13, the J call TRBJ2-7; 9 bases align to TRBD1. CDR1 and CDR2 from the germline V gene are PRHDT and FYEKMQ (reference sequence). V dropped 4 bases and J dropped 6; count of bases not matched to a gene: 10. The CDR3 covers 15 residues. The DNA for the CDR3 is TGTGCCAGCAGCTCCCGGGGACAGGGAACCGTCGAGCAGTACTTC. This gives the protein CASSSRGQGTVEQYF.

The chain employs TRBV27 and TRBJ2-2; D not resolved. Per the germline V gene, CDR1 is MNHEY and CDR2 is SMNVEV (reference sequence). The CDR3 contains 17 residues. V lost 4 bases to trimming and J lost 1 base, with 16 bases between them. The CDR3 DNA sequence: TGTGCCAGCAGTTACTCCGGGTCCCCCGTGAACACCGGGGAGCTGTTTTTT. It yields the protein CASSYSGSPVNTGELFF.

CDR3: CASSLSRGIGEQYF. CDR3 DNA sequence: TGTGCCAGCAGCTTAAGCAGGGGAATCGGCGAGCAGTACTTC. The chain links TRBV5-5 to TRBJ2-7; D possibly corresponds to TRBD1 (6 bases). Germline V lookup: CDR1 SGHKS, CDR2 YYEKEE (reference sequence). Trimming stripped 2 bases from V and 6 bases from J, with 15 bases between. CDR3 size: 14 residues.

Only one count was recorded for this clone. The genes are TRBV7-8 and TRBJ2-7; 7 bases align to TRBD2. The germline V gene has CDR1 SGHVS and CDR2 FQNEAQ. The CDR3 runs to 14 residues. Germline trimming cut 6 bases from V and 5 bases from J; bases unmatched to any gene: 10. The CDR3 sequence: CASSLVAGENEQYF. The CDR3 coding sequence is TGTGCCAGCAGTCTAGTGGCGGGAGAGAACGAGCAGTACTTC.

Here the CDR3 DNA reads TGTGCCAGCAGTTTATGGACTAGCGGGAGACCAGATACGCAGTATTTT. Translation: CASSLWTSGRPDTQYF. The rearrangement uses TRBV28 and TRBJ2-3; 12 nucleotides line up with TRBD2. Per the germline V gene, CDR1 is MDHEN and CDR2 is SYDVKM. V shed 0 bases and J 4 bases; nucleotides not matched to a gene: 2. The CDR3 spans 16 residues. The full variable domain, its missing parts supplied by reference TRBV28 and TRBJ2-3, is DVKVTQSSRYLVKRTGEKVFLECVQDMDHENMFWYRQDPGLGLRLIYFSYDVKMKEKGDIPEGYSVSREKKERFSLILESASTNQTSMYLCASSLWTSGRPDTQYFGPGTRLTVL.

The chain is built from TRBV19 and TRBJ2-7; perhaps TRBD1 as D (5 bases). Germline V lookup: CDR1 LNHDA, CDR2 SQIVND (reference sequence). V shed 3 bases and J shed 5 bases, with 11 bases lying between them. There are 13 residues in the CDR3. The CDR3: CASSIRVKDEQYF. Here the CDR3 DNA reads TGTGCCAGTAGTATCAGGGTAAAGGACGAGCAGTACTTC. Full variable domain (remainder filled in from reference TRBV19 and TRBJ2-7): DGGITQSPKYLFRKEGQNVTLSCEQNLNHDAMYWYRQDPGQGLRLIYYSQIVNDFQKGDIAEGYSVSREKKESFPLTVTSAQKNPTAFYLCASSIRVKDEQYFGPGTRLTVT.

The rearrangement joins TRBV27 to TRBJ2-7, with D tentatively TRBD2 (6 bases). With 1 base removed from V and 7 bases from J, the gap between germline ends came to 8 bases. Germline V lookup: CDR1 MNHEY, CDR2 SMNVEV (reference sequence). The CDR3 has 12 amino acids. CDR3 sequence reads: CASSLFGGEQYF. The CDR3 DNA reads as TGTGCCAGCAGTTTATTTGGGGGGGAGCAGTACTTC.

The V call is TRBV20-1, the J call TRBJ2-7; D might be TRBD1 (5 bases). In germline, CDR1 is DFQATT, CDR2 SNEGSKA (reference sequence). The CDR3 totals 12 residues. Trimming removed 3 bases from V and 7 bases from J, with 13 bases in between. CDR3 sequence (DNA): TGCAGTGCTAGTGTCCAGGGAAGAGAGCAGTACTTC. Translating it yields CSASVQGREQYF.

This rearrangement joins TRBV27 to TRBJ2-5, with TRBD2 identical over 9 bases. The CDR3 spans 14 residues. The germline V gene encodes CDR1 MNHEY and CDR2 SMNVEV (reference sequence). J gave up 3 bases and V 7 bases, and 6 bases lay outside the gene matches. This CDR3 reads CASTPLAGEETQYF. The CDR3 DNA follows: TGTGCCAGCACTCCCTTAGCGGGGGAAGAGACCCAGTACTTC.

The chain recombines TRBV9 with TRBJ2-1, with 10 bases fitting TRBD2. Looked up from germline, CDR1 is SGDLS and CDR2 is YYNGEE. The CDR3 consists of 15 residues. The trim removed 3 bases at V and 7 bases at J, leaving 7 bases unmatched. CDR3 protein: CASSEAGGYKNEQFF. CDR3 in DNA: TGTGCCAGCAGCGAAGCGGGAGGGTATAAAAATGAGCAGTTCTTC.

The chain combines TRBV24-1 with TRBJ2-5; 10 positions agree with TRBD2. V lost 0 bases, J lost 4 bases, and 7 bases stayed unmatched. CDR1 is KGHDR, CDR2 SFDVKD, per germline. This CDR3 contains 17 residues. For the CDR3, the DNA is TGTGCCACCAGTGATTTGGGGAGAGCGGGAGGGCCAGAGACCCAGTACTTC. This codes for CATSDLGRAGGPETQYF.

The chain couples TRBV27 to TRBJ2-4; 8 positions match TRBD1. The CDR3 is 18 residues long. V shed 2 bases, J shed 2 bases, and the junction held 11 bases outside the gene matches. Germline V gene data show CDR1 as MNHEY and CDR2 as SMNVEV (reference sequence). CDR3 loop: CASSLISGTGRPKNIQYF. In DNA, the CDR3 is TGTGCCAGCAGTTTAATTTCCGGGACAGGTCGTCCCAAAAACATTCAGTACTTC.

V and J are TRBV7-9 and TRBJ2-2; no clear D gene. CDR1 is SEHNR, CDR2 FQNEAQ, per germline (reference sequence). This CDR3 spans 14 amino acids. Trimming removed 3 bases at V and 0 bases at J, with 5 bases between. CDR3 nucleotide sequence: TGTGCCAGCAGCTTCCCCGCGAACACCGGGGAGCTGTTTTTT. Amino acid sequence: CASSFPANTGELFF.

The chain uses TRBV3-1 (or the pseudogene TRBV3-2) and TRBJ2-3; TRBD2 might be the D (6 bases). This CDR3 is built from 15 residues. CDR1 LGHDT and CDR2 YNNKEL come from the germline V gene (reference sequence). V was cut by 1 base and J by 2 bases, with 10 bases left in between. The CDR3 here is CASSQGGVTTDTQYF. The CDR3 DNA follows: TGTGCCAGCAGCCAAGGGGGGGTGACCACAGATACGCAGTATTTT.